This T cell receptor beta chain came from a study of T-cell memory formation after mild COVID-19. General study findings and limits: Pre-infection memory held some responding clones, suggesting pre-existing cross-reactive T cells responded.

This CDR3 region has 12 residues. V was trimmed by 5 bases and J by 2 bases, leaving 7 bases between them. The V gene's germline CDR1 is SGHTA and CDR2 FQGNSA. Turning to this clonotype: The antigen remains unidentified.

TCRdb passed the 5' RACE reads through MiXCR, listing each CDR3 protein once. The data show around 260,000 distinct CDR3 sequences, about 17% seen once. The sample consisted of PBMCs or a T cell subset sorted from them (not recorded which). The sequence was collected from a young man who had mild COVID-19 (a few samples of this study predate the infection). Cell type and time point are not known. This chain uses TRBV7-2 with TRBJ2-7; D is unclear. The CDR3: CASSPAPYEQYF. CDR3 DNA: TGTGCCAGCAGCCCCGCCCCCTACGAGCAGTACTTC.